This TCR beta chain was documented in a study of Graves' ophthalmopathy and Graves' hyperthyroidism. Study results and caveats: Most clonotypes expanded in thyroid above 0.001 frequency were present in blood too. With around 65% sensitivity and approximately 72% specificity, the model predicted ophthalmopathy progression.

All donors with ophthalmopathy were recorded as having moderate-to-severe activity, CAS ≥3, NOSPECS ≥4 and a duration under 3 months. The CDR3 totals 12 residues. Germline-derived CDR1 and CDR2 are KGHDR and SFDVKD. Trimming removed 5 bases at V and 3 bases at J, with 7 bases between. By its share, this clonotype is medium-sized. Its antigen is unknown. The sequenced template was RNA, covering the TCR beta CDR3 region. After a first-round RT-PCR with HTBI primers, a second-round multiplex PCR was run. Using its own MiXCR run on the multiplex PCR reads, TCRdb lists one record per CDR3 protein. The data show 52,000 or so distinct CDR3 sequences, with approximately 50% seen just once and around 4.5% held by the top ten.

The source material was peripheral blood. The chain uses TRBV24-1 and TRBJ2-7, with D perhaps TRBD1 (5 bases). This sequence originates from an adult woman with Graves' ophthalmopathy. The CDR3 DNA follows: TGTGCCACCAGTGGGGGCAGCTACGAGCAGTACTTC. It encodes CATSGGSYEQYF.